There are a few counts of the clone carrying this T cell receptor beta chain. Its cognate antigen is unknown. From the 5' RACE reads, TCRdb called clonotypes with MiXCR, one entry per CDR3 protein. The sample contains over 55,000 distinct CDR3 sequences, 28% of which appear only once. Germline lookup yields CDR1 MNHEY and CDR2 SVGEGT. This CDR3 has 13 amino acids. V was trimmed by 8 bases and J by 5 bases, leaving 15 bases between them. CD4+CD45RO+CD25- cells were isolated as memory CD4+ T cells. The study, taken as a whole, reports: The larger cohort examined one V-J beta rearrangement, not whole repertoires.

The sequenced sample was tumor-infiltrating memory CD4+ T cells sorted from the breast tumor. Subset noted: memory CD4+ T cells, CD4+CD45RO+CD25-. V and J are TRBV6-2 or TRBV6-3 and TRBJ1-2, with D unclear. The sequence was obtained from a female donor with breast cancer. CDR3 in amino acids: CASSTGLPYGYTF. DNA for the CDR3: TGTGCCAGCTCCACCGGACTGCCATATGGCTACACCTTC.